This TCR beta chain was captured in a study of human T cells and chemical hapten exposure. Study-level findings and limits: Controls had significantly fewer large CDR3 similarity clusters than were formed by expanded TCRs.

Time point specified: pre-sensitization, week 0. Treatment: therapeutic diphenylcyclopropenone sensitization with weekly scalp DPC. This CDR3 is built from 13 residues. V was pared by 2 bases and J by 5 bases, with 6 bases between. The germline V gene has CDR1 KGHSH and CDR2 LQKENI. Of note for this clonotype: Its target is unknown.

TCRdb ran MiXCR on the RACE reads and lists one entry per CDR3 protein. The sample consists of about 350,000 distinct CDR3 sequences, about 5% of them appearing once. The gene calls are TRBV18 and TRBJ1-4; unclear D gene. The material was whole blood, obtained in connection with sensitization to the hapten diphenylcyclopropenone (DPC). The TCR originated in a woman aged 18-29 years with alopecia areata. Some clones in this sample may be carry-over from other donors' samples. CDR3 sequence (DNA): TGTGCCAGCTCACCATCCGAAAATGAAAAACTGTTTTTT. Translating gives CASSPSENEKLFF.